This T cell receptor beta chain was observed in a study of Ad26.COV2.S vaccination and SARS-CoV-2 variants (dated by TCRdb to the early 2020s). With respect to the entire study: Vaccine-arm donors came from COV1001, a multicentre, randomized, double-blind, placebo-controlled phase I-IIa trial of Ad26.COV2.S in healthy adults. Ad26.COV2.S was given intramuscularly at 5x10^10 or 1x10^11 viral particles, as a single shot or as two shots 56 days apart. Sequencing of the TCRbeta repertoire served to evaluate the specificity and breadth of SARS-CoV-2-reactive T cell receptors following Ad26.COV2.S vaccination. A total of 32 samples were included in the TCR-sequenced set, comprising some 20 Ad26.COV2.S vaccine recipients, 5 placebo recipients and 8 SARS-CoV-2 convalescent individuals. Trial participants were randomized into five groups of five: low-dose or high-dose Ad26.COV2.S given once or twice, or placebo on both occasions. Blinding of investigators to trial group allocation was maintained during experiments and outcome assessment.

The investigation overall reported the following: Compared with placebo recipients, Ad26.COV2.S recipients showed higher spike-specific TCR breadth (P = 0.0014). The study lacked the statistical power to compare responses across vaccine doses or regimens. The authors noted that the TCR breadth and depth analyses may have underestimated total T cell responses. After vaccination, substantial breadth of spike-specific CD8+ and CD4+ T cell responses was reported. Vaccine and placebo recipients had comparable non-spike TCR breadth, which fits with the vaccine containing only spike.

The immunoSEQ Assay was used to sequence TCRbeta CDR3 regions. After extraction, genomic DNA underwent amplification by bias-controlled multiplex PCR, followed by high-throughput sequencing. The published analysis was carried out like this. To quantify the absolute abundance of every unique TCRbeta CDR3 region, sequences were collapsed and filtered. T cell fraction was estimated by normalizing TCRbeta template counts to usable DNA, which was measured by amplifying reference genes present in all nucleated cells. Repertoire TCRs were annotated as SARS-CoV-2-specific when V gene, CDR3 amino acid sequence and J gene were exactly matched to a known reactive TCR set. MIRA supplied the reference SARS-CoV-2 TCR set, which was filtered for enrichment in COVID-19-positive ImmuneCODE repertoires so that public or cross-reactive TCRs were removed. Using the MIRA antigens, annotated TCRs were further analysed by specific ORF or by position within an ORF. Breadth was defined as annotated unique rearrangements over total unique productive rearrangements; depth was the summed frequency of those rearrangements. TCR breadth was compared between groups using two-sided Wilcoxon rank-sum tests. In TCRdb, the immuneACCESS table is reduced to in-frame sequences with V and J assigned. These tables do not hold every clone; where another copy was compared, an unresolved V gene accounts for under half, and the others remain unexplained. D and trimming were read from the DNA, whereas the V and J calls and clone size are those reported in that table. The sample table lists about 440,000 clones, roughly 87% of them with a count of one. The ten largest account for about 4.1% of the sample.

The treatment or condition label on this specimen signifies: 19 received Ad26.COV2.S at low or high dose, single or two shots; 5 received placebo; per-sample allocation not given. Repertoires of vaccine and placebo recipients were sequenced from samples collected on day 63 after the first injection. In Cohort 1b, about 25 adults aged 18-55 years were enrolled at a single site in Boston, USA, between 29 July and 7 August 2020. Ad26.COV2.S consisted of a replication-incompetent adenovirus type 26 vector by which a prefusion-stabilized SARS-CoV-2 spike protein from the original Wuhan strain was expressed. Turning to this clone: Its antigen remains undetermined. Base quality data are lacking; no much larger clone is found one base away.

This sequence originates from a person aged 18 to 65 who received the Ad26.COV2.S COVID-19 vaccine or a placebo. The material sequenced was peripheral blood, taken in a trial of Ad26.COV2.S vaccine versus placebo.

The CDR3 amino acid sequence is: CASSSSGLSYNEQFF. DNA sequence: TGTGCCAGCAGCAGTAGCGGGCTCTCCTACAATGAGCAGTTCTTC. The rearrangement combines TRBV7-9 with TRBJ2-1; the central 7 bases match TRBD2. The germline V gene (reference sequence) gives CDR1 as SEHNR and CDR2 as FQNEAQ. V is trimmed back by 5 bases and J by 0 bases, and the junction contains 4 bases that no gene match accounts for. Taken from cysteine to phenylalanine, the CDR3 has 15 residues. Only CDR3 DNA remains: 45 bases, in frame from the first base.